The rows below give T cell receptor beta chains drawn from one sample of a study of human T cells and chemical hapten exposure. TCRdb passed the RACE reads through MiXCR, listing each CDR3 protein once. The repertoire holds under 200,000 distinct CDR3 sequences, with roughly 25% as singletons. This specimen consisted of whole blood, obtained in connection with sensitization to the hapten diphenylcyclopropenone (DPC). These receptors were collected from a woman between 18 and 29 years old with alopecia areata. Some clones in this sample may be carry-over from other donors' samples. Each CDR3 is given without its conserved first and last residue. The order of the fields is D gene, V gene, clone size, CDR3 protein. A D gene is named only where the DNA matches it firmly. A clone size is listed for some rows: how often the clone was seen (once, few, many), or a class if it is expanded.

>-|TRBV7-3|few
ASSQGVRDESETQY
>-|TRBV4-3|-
ASSQGQDNSPLH
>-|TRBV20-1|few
SASYHTDTQY
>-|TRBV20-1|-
SAGAGNQPQH
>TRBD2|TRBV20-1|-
SALLAWGGEQY
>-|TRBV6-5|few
ASRNSGVVNEQY
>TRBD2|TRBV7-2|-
ASSLKRGGWDTQY
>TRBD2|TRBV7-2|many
ASSHPGLASYEQY
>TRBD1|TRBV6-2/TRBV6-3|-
ASSYSKTGVTEAF
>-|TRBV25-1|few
ASRSRGIEAF
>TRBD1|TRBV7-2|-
ASSFQGALGYT
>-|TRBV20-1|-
SAPPCTFCEQY
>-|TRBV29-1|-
SVAQLFQETQY
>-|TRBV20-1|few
SGNGLHDSYEQY
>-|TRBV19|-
ASSGSWSTDTQY
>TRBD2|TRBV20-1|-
SAYGLAEPQF
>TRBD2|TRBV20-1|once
SARDIRLAGAAGELS
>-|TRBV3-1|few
ASSQFKGPTGELF
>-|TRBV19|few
ASSIQDQAKNIQY
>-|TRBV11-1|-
ASSRSAGRETQY
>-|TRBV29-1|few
SVEDLHGRTYEQY
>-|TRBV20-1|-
SARTSTDTQY
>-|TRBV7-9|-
ASSSPPTGLNTEAF
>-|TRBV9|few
ASSVTNNYGYT
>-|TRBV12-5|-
ASGFQASWEQF
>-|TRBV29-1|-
SVGAGSNQPQH
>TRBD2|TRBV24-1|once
ATSGTSDGELF
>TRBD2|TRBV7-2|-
ASSQERGGTDTQY
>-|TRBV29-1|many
SVAEQGRTYEQY
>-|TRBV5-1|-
ASSLLTDTQY
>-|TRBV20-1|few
SATPGYEQY